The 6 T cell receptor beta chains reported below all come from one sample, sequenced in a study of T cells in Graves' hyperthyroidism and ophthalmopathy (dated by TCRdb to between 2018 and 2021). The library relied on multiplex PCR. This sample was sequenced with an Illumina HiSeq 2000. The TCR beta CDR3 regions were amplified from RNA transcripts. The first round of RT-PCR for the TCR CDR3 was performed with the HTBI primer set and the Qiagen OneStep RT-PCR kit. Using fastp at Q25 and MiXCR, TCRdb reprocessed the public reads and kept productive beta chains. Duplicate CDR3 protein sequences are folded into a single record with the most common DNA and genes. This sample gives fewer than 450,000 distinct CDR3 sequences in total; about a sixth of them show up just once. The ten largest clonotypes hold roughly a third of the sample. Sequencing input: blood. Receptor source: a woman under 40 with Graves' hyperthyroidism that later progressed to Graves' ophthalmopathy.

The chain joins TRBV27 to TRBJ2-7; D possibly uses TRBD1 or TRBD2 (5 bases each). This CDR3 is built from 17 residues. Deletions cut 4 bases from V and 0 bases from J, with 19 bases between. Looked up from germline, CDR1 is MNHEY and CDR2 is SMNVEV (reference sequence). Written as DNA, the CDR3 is TGTGCCAGCAGTTCGAGTGTAGGGGACGGCGGCTCCTACGAGCAGTACTTC. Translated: CASSSSVGDGGSYEQYF.

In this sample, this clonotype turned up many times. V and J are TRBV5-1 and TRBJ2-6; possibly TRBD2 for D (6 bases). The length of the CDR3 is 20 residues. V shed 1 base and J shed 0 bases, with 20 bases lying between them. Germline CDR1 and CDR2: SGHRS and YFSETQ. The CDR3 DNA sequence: TGCGCCAGCAGCTTGACCCCGACGGGGGAGGTGTTCTCTGGGGCCAACGTCCTGACTTTC. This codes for CASSLTPTGEVFSGANVLTF.

CDR3 region: CATSDPGRGYGYTF. CDR3 DNA sequence: TGTGCCACCAGTGATCCGGGCCGCGGCTATGGCTACACCTTC. V is TRBV24-1 and J is TRBJ1-2; the D is unclear. Trimming took 3 bases from V and 4 from J, leaving 11 bases between them. The germline V gene has CDR1 KGHDR and CDR2 SFDVKD. The CDR3 contains 14 residues.

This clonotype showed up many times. The CDR3 coding sequence is TGTGCCAGCGAATTGAACGCGGAGACCCAGTACTTC. It codes for CASELNAETQYF. The chain carries TRBV6-1 and TRBJ2-5, with D unclear. V lost 8 bases and J 5 bases, leaving 12 bases between the germline ends. This CDR3 contains 12 residues. Germline assignment: CDR1 MNHNS and CDR2 SASEGT.

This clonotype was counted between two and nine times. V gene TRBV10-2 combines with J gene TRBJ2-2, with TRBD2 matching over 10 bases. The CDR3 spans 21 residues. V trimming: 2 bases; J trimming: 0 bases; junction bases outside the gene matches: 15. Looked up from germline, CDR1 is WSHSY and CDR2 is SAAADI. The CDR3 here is CASSEGPLSSGGPANTGELFF. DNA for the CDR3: TGCGCCAGCAGTGAGGGCCCCCTGTCTAGCGGGGGCCCCGCGAACACCGGGGAGCTGTTTTTT.

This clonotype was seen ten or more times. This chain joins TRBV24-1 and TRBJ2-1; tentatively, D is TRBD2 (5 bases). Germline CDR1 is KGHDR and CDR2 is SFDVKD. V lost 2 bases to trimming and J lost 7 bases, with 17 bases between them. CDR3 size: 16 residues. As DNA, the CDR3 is TGTGCCACCAGTGATTCAACAGTTAGCGTCTGGAATGAGCAGTTCTTC. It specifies CATSDSTVSVWNEQFF.